A single sample is the source of the 20 T cell receptor gamma chains below, sequenced in a study of γδ T cells in repeated Plasmodium falciparum infection. Flow sorting of PBMC yielded separate Vgamma9/Vdelta2+ and Vdelta2-negative gammadelta T cell populations for bulk repertoire analysis. TCRdb reapplied CATT to the multiplex PCR reads. The sample includes tens of thousands of gamma-chain clones, approximately 1.5% seen only once; the top ten take 15% to 20%. Sequenced material: gamma-delta T cells from blood. The receptors originated from a pool of human donors (malaria-infected and uninfected, not separated).

For this clone: A single base is all that separates this from a far larger clone, so a read error is likely. This sample includes further DNA sequences coding for the same CDR3. The chain has TRGV8 and TRGJ1 or TRGJ2. The J gene was missing in TCRdb and was found by matching the end of the DNA to germline. The CDR3 loop spans 13 amino acids. From germline, CDR1 is VENAVY and CDR2 YDSYNSRV. Here the CDR3 DNA reads TGTGCCACCTGGCCCAAGAATTATTACAAGAAACTCTTT. Its protein product is CATWPKNYYKKLF.

This clone was seen at least ten times. This DNA's translation differs at residue 6 from TCRdb's protein, which comes from a much larger clone; a read error is likely, and the protein shown is translated from the DNA. CDR3 DNA sequence: TGTGCCACCTGGGACAGCGGAAAGAAACTCTTT. It is translated as CATWDSGKKLF. J is TRGJ1 or TRGJ2 and V is TRGV3. Trimming removed 1 base from V and 10 bases from J; junction bases left unmatched: 4. This CDR3 contains 11 residues. Germline V CDR1 and CDR2: VTNTFY, YDVSTARD (reference sequence).

This clone was found many times. This chain uses TRGV9 with TRGJ1 or TRGJ2. The germline gives CDR1 GITISATS, CDR2 ISYDGTV (reference sequence). V gave up 5 bases and J gave up 10 bases; unmatched junction bases: 14. The CDR3 has 13 residues. CDR3 region: CALWAPQGGKKLF. CDR3 nucleotides: TGTGCCTTGTGGGCCCCCCAGGGAGGCAAGAAACTCTTT.

This clone was seen ten or more times. The amino acid sequence in TCRdb belongs to a much larger clone and departs from this DNA's translation at residue 7, likely a sequencing read error; the sequence shown is translated from the DNA. In DNA, the CDR3 is TGTGCCTTGTGGGAAACCCGTTATTATAAGAAACTCTTT. It is translated as CALWETRYYKKLF. The V call is TRGV9, the J call TRGJ1 or TRGJ2. The CDR3 runs to 13 residues. CDR1 is GITISATS, CDR2 ISYDGTV, per germline (reference sequence). Trimming took 4 bases from V and 3 from J; bases not matched to a gene: 6.

This clone was observed at least ten times. TCRdb's protein for this DNA is that of a much larger clone and differs from the translation at residue 15, likely a read error; the protein shown is the DNA translation. The rearrangement links TRGV9 to TRGJP. No J segment appears in TCRdb, so it was assigned here by matching the sequence to germline. The V gene's germline CDR1 is GITISATS and CDR2 ISYDGTV (reference sequence). CDR3 size: 18 residues. As DNA, the CDR3 is TGTGCCTTGTGGGAGAACTACGCGGGGGAGTTGGGCAAAAAAGTCAAGGTATTT. Its translation: CALWENYAGELGKKVKVF.

This clone was observed at least ten times. TCRdb attributes to this sequence the protein of a much larger clone, which differs from the DNA translation at residue 6; a read error is likely, and the protein displayed is translated from the DNA. This sample also contains other DNA sequences that code for the same CDR3. The chain recombines TRGV9 with TRGJP. After removal of 3 bases from V and 5 bases from J, the junction contained 4 bases not matched to a gene. The CDR3 has 16 amino acids. CDR1 is GITISATS and CDR2 is ISYDGTV in the germline V gene (reference sequence). The CDR3 is CALWEIKELGKKIKVF. The CDR3 DNA reads as TGTGCCTTGTGGGAGATCAAAGAGTTGGGCAAAAAAATCAAGGTATTT.

A word on this clone: The protein given by TCRdb reflects a much larger clone and differs at residue 7 from this DNA's translation, likely from a read error; the protein shown is the DNA's translation. Other nucleotide sequences in the sample specify the same CDR3. The chain joins TRGV9 to TRGJ1 or TRGJ2. TCRdb does not report a J gene; here it was assigned by matching the DNA to germline references. Germline assignment: CDR1 GITISATS and CDR2 ISYDGTV (reference sequence). CDR3 length: 13 residues. The junction had 7 bases not matched to a gene; V was cut back by 5 bases and J by 3 bases. The CDR3 DNA follows: TGTGCCTTGTGGGGAACTCCTTATTATAAGAAACTCTTT. Translating gives CALWGTPYYKKLF.

This clone was seen many times. A read error likely explains why the TCRdb protein, taken from a much larger clone, differs from this DNA's translation at residue 5; the protein shown is translated from the DNA. This chain uses TRGV9 with TRGJ1 or TRGJ2. The J gene is not listed in TCRdb, so it was assigned here from a DNA match to germline. The CDR3 covers 13 residues. Germline V gene sequence: CDR1 GITISATS, CDR2 ISYDGTV (reference sequence). V was pared by 5 bases and J by 3 bases, with 7 bases of the junction left unmatched. CDR3 protein: CALWGGPYYKKLF. In DNA form, the CDR3 reads TGTGCCTTGTGGGGGGGACCTTATTATAAGAAACTCTTT.

A remark on this clone: With a far larger clone one base away, a read error is the likely cause. Other DNA variants within this sample encode the same CDR3. CDR3 residues: CATWFHSGWFKIF. CDR3 in DNA: TGTGCCACCTGGTTCCACTCTGGTTGGTTCAAGATATTC. This chain uses TRGV2 with TRGJP1. Germline CDR1 and CDR2: EGSNGY and YDSYNSKV. This CDR3 comprises 13 residues.

This clone has more than one count but fewer than ten. A read error is likely here: a far larger clone is one base away. Within the sample, other DNA sequences also encode this same CDR3. This rearrangement joins TRGV2 to TRGJ1 or TRGJ2. Germline V gene lookup returns CDR1 EGSNGY and CDR2 YDSYNSKV. This CDR3 contains 14 residues. The CDR3 sequence is CATWDGRRDYKKLF. In DNA, the CDR3 is TGTGCCACCTGGGACGGGCGCCGGGATTATAAGAAACTCTTC.

Details on this clone: The mismatch at residue 4 between this DNA's translation and the TCRdb protein of a much larger clone likely reflects a read error; the protein shown is translated from the DNA. V is TRGV4 and J is TRGJP1. The J gene is absent in TCRdb and was assigned here via DNA matching to germline. This CDR3 region has 14 residues. The germline V gene has CDR1 EGSTGY and CDR2 YDSYTSSV. The CDR3 nucleotides are TGTGCCACCCGGGAACTTACCACTGGTTGGTTCAAGATATTT. Its translation: CATRELTTGWFKIF.

In this sample, this clone turned up many times. Just one base apart from a much larger clone, this may be a read error. The J gene is TRGJ1 or TRGJ2, the V gene TRGV5. As TCRdb names no J gene, one was assigned here on the basis of a DNA match to germline. The CDR3 is 15 amino acids. CDR1 and CDR2 (germline): VINAFY, YDVSNSKD. V dropped 0 bases and J dropped 3; count of bases not matched to a gene: 8. This chain's CDR3 is CATWDRPGVYYKKLF. DNA of the CDR3: TGTGCCACCTGGGACAGGCCAGGGGTTTATTATAAGAAACTCTTT.

Notes on this clone: TCRdb's protein for this DNA is that of a much larger clone and differs from the translation at residue 10, likely a read error; the protein shown is the DNA translation. V is TRGV3 and J is TRGJ1 or TRGJ2. TCRdb is silent on the J gene; assignment here came from matching the DNA to germline. The CDR3 loop spans 18 amino acids. CDR1 and CDR2 from the germline V gene are VTNTFY and YDVSTARD (reference sequence). V was pared by 3 bases and J by 3 bases, with 20 bases of the junction left unmatched. The CDR3 loop reads CATWDRVELKLTYYKKLF. Written as DNA, the CDR3 is TGTGCCACCTGGGACCGAGTCGAGCTGAAACTAACTTATTATAAGAAACTCTTT.

Note on this clone: TCRdb lists the protein of a much larger clone for this DNA, which differs at residue 12, so this is likely a read error; the protein given here is translated from the DNA itself. The V gene reported is TRGV3; the J gene is uncalled. The CDR3 runs to 14 residues. Germline lookup yields CDR1 VTNTFY and CDR2 YDVSTARD (reference sequence). The CDR3 here is CATWERPLRYKRLF. CDR3 sequence (DNA): TGTGCCACCTGGGAAAGGCCCCTGAGGTATAAGAGACTCTTT.

In its sample, this clone was seen many times. For this DNA, TCRdb reports the protein of a much larger clone, which diverges at residue 3, most likely from a read error; the protein presented here is translated directly from the DNA. This rearrangement joins TRGV9 to TRGJ1 or TRGJ2. From germline, CDR1 is GITISATS and CDR2 ISYDGTV (reference sequence). The CDR3 length is 14 residues. For the CDR3, the DNA is TGTGCCTCGTGGGAGCCGAAGACTTATTATAAGAAACTCTTT. Encoded protein: CASWEPKTYYKKLF.

There are many counts of this clone. For this DNA, TCRdb reports the protein of a much larger clone, which diverges at residue 4, most likely from a read error; the protein presented here is translated directly from the DNA. CDR3 DNA: TGTGCCTTGCGGGAGGGGACCCAAGAGTTGGGCAAAAAAATCAAGGTATTT. Translating it yields CALREGTQELGKKIKVF. The rearrangement joins TRGV9 to TRGJP. TCRdb is silent on the J gene; assignment here came from matching the DNA to germline. The CDR3 sequence is 17 residues long. Germline CDR1 and CDR2: GITISATS and ISYDGTV (reference sequence).

The table lists this clone with a few counts. TCRdb's protein, taken from a much larger clone, differs from this DNA's translation at residue 7, likely owing to a read error; the protein displayed comes from the DNA. This chain uses TRGV9 with TRGJP. Matching the DNA to germline supplied the J gene, which TCRdb does not give. This CDR3 is 17 amino acids long. The V and J ends lost 5 bases and 4 bases, in that order; junction bases with no gene match: 8. The germline V gene has CDR1 GITISATS and CDR2 ISYDGTV (reference sequence). CDR3 sequence (DNA): TGTGCCTTGTGGGGTATTCCCCAAGAGTTGGGCAAAAAAATCAAGGTATTT. It specifies CALWGIPQELGKKIKVF.

Concerning this clone itself: This DNA's translation differs at residue 3 from TCRdb's protein, which comes from a much larger clone; a read error is likely, and the protein shown is translated from the DNA. The rearrangement uses TRGV9 and TRGJP1. As TCRdb names no J gene, one was assigned here on the basis of a DNA match to germline. The CDR3 covers 14 residues. The V gene's germline CDR1 is GITISATS and CDR2 ISYDGTV (reference sequence). The CDR3 DNA is TGTGCCTCGTGGGAGCCAAACACTGGTTGGTTCAAGATATTT. This translates into CASWEPNTGWFKIF.

This clone was detected ten times or more. This probably arose from a read error, given a far larger clone one base away. This sample includes further DNA sequences coding for the same CDR3. The chain has TRGV9 and TRGJ1 or TRGJ2. TCRdb is silent on the J gene; assignment here came from matching the DNA to germline. The CDR3 runs to 15 residues. Unmatched junction bases numbered 6, after V lost 0 bases and J lost 1 base. Looked up from germline, CDR1 is GITISATS and CDR2 is ISYDGTV (reference sequence). CDR3 nucleotide sequence: TGTGCCTTGTGGGAGGTGCAACCAAATTATTATAAGAAACTCTTT. This translates into CALWEVQPNYYKKLF.

This clone was found many times. The chain is built from TRGV3 and TRGJ1 or TRGJ2. This CDR3 spans 14 amino acids. Germline loops: CDR1 VTNTFY, CDR2 YDVSTARD (reference sequence). V trimming: 0 bases; J trimming: 4 bases; junction bases outside the gene matches: 6. CDR3 bases: TGTGCCACCTGGGACAGGAGATGGTATTATAAGAAACTCTTT. Protein: CATWDRRWYYKKLF.